Below, 18 T cell receptor beta chains from the same sample are listed, as sequenced in a study of shared clonotypes between healthy human individuals. The data were produced by immunoSEQ multiplex PCR, yet TCRdb's version contains in-frame clones alone and is incomplete. Of 550,000 to 800,000 clones in the sample, about 74% were seen once. The sample comprised memory CD4+ T cells sorted from blood. Subset indicated: CD45RA-negative fraction. These TCRs come from a woman aged 25 to 39 in good health.

In regard to this clone: The same CDR3 is also encoded by other DNA sequences in this sample. This chain joins TRBV11-3 and TRBJ2-3, with 7 nucleotides matching TRBD2. From germline, CDR1 is SGHNT and CDR2 YENEEA. The CDR3 length is 15 residues. V shed 5 bases and J 0 bases; nucleotides not matched to a gene: 5. The chain's CDR3 is CASSLGLSSTDTQYF. The CDR3 DNA follows: TGTGCCAGCAGCCTGGGACTATCGAGCACAGATACGCAGTATTTT.

The rearrangement joins TRBV6-5 to TRBJ2-2, with D uncertain. Germline loops: CDR1 MNHEY, CDR2 SVGAGI. Trimming took 0 bases from V and 1 from J, leaving 6 bases between them. The CDR3 is made up of 15 amino acids. The CDR3 region is CASSYSRQNTGELFF. For the CDR3, the DNA is TGTGCCAGCAGTTACTCGAGGCAGAACACCGGGGAGCTGTTTTTT.

The chain combines TRBV9 with TRBJ2-1; D gene ambiguous. This CDR3 comprises 15 residues. CDR1 SGDLS and CDR2 YYNGEE come from the germline V gene. Trimming removed 1 base at V and 8 bases at J, with 16 bases between. The CDR3 region has the DNA TGTGCCAGCAGCGTAATCACCGGTAGTCGGGATGAGCAGTTCTTC. It specifies CASSVITGSRDEQFF.

The V call is TRBV7-6, the J call TRBJ1-2; the match to TRBD1 covers 8 bases. CDR1 is SGHVS, CDR2 FNYEAQ, per germline. The length of the CDR3 is 14 residues. The trim removed 5 bases at V and 2 bases at J, leaving 4 bases unmatched. The CDR3 loop is CASSRQGPNYGYTF. In DNA, the CDR3 is TGTGCCAGCAGCCGACAGGGGCCAAACTATGGCTACACCTTC.

The chain carries TRBV2 and TRBJ1-1, with D maybe TRBD1 (5 bases). Germline values: CDR1 SNHLY, CDR2 FYNNEI. Deletions cut 6 bases from V and 1 base from J, with 15 bases between. The CDR3 has 15 amino acids. The DNA of the CDR3 is TGTGCCAGCAGCTCACGACGACAGAGGAACACTGAAGCTTTCTTT. Protein: CASSSRRQRNTEAFF.

This rearrangement joins TRBV7-6 to TRBJ1-5, with D hard to call. The CDR3 consists of 14 residues. From germline, CDR1 is SGHVS and CDR2 FNYEAQ. V shed 0 bases and J shed 7 bases, with 10 bases lying between them. CDR3 in DNA: TGTGCCAGCAGCTTAGCGGGCATAGGACAGCCCCAGCATTTT. Protein product: CASSLAGIGQPQHF.

The chain recombines TRBV5-5 with TRBJ2-2, with 13 bases matching TRBD2. From germline, CDR1 is SGHKS and CDR2 YYEKEE (reference sequence). Losses at the gene ends were 4 bases for V and 0 bases for J; bases not matched to a gene: 9. CDR3 size: 19 residues. CDR3 amino acids: CASSPRTSGSTPNTGELFF. The CDR3 nucleotides are TGTGCCAGCAGCCCGCGGACTAGCGGGAGTACTCCGAACACCGGGGAGCTGTTTTTT.

This clone was observed once. The chain employs TRBV5-1 and TRBJ2-2; perhaps TRBD1 as D (6 bases). Deletions cut 4 bases from V and 5 bases from J, with 9 bases between. CDR3 size: 13 residues. Germline V lookup: CDR1 SGHRS, CDR2 YFSETQ. The CDR3 protein is CASSVQGTGELFF. CDR3 nucleotide sequence: TGCGCCAGCAGCGTACAGGGAACCGGGGAGCTGTTTTTT.

V gene TRBV9 combines with J gene TRBJ2-3, with D possibly called TRBD1 or TRBD2 (6 bases each). CDR1 and CDR2 (germline): SGDLS, YYNGEE. CDR3 length equals 15 residues. V was cut by 1 base and J by 6 bases, with 15 bases left in between. The DNA for the CDR3 is TGTGCCAGCAGCGTAAATGGGGGGCCCCCGGATACGCAGTATTTT. It translates to CASSVNGGPPDTQYF.

The chain has TRBV9 and TRBJ1-1; no reliable D call. CDR1 is SGDLS, CDR2 YYNGEE, per germline. With 4 bases removed from V and 1 base from J, the gap between germline ends came to 11 bases. The CDR3 extends over 14 amino acids. The CDR3 DNA sequence: TGTGCCAGCAGCTTTAGGACGGAGAACACTGAAGCTTTCTTT. Protein: CASSFRTENTEAFF.

Ten or more counts support this clone. Other DNA sequences within the sample encode an identical CDR3. The chain is built from TRBV25-1 and TRBJ2-7; the D is unclear. V was pared by 6 bases and J by 2 bases, with 8 bases between. This CDR3 has 12 residues. Germline V CDR1 and CDR2: MGHDK, SYGVNS. Here the CDR3 DNA reads TGTGCCAGCAGGGGCACTACCTACGAGCAGTACTTC. Its protein is CASRGTTYEQYF.

The gene calls are TRBV30 and TRBJ2-1, with unresolved D. The V end was cut by 2 bases, the J end by 9 bases, with 8 bases between. The CDR3 length is 11 residues. Per the germline V gene, CDR1 is GTSNPN and CDR2 is SVGIG (reference sequence). For the CDR3, the DNA is TGTGCCTGGAGTCCGAGTGGTGAGCAGTTCTTC. Its translation: CAWSPSGEQFF. Full variable domain (rest looked up from reference TRBV30 and TRBJ2-1): SQTIHQWPATLVQPVGSPLSLECTVEGTSNPNLYWYRQAAGRGLQLLFYSVGIGQISSEVPQNLSASRPQDRQFILSSKKLLLSDSGFYLCAWSPSGEQFFGPGTRLTVL.

The chain links TRBV28 to TRBJ2-7; D is possibly TRBD2 (6 bases). The CDR3 extends over 13 amino acids. The ends were cut back, 5 bases at V and 5 bases at J, with 13 bases in the middle. The germline CDR1 and CDR2 sequences are MDHEN and SYDVKM. CDR3: CASSVWGVHEQYF. The DNA of the CDR3 is TGTGCCAGCAGTGTGTGGGGGGTCCACGAGCAGTACTTC.

The chain uses TRBV29-1 and TRBJ2-1, with 8 bases that match TRBD2. The CDR3 consists of 14 residues. Germline lookup yields CDR1 SQVTM and CDR2 ANQGSEA. The J segment lost 5 bases and the V segment lost 4 bases, leaving 7 bases of the junction unmatched. This chain's CDR3 is CSVGAGLENNEQFF. In DNA, the CDR3 is TGCAGCGTTGGCGCGGGACTAGAAAACAATGAGCAGTTCTTC.

V gene TRBV10-2 combines with J gene TRBJ2-7, with unresolved D. The CDR3 extends over 12 amino acids. Trimming left V 7 bases short and J 5 bases short, with 12 bases between. CDR1 WSHSY and CDR2 SAAADI come from the germline V gene. Here the CDR3 reads CASKGSRHEQYF. In nucleotides, the CDR3 is TGCGCCAGCAAGGGCAGCCGGCACGAGCAGTACTTC.

This chain links TRBV21-1 with TRBJ2-3; the table's D call, TRBD2, has no DNA check behind it. TRBV21-1 is marked as a pseudogene. The CDR3 covers 16 residues. The CDR3 nucleotides read TGTGCCAGCAGCAAAGCGGGAGGGCCTATCGAAGATACGCAGTATTTT. It is translated as CASSKAGGPIEDTQYF.

The table lists this clone with a few counts. The V gene is TRBV4-1, the J gene TRBJ2-1; 11 bases agree with TRBD2. V trimming: 3 bases; J trimming: 10 bases; junction bases outside the gene matches: 14. Germline CDR1 MGHRA, CDR2 YSYEKL. The CDR3 extends over 17 amino acids. CDR3 in amino acids: CASSHGSSGTSGSEQFF. Here the CDR3 DNA reads TGCGCCAGCAGCCACGGATCCTCCGGGACTAGCGGCTCGGAGCAGTTCTTC.

J is TRBJ2-1 and V is TRBV6-5; D is possibly TRBD1 or TRBD2 (5 bases each). CDR3 size: 14 residues. The germline gives CDR1 MNHEY, CDR2 SVGAGI. Trimming removed 2 bases at V and 5 bases at J, with 10 bases between. CDR3 protein: CASSYRDQNNEQFF. CDR3 sequence (DNA): TGTGCCAGCAGTTACAGGGACCAGAACAATGAGCAGTTCTTC.